The clone carrying this TCR beta chain was detected only a few times. The data originate from a study of response to subunit inactivated influenza vaccine. TCRdb re-called the RT-PCR reads through MiXCR, storing one row per CDR3 protein. The sample contains 630,000 or so distinct CDR3 sequences, about 15% of which appear only once. Germline CDR1 and CDR2: SEHNR and FQNEAQ (reference sequence). The V gene lost 1 base and the J gene lost 2 bases, with 12 bases spanning the gap. The CDR3 has 16 residues. Specimen: PBMCs from blood, collected 12 days after vaccination. V is TRBV7-9 and J is TRBJ2-1, with D maybe TRBD2 (5 bases). The TCR sequence derives from a man aged 50 or older who received an inactivated influenza vaccine. The chain's CDR3 is CASSLGEGVAYNEQFF. CDR3 bases: TGTGCCAGCAGCTTAGGTGAGGGTGTTGCCTACAATGAGCAGTTCTTC.